The 19 T cell receptor beta chains listed next were all sequenced from one sample in a study of a mutant IDH1 vaccine in newly diagnosed glioma. Which antigens these TCRs recognize remains unknown. The time point: week 47, end of study. Doses comprised 300 ug of mutant IDH1 20-mer peptide each, plus topical imiquimod. Sequencing was performed with immunoSEQ multiplex PCR; in TCRdb, only in-frame clones are kept and a portion is missing. The top ten hold 0.6% to 0.95% of the sample, which has around 94,000 clones, just under 90% seen once. The source was PBMCs, collected from a glioma patient whose treatment included an IDH1 peptide vaccine. The receptors originated from a woman in her 50s with glioma.

The table lists this clone with a count of one. The CDR3 nucleotides read TGTGCCAGCAGTTTATCAAGCGGGAGGGCCGGAGAGACCCAGTACTTC. The encoded protein is CASSLSSGRAGETQYF. The chain couples TRBV27 to TRBJ2-5; 10 nucleotides match TRBD2. CDR1 and CDR2 (germline): MNHEY, SMNVEV (reference sequence). CDR3 length equals 16 residues. The trim removed 0 bases at V and 4 bases at J, leaving 5 bases unmatched.

This clone was found once. J is TRBJ1-6 and V is TRBV28, with TRBD1 matching over 12 bases. Germline V gene lookup returns CDR1 MDHEN and CDR2 SYDVKM. Germline trimming cut 2 bases from V and 8 bases from J; bases unmatched to any gene: 4. There are 16 residues in the CDR3. The CDR3 is CASSLLGQGAHSPLHF. In DNA form, the CDR3 reads TGTGCCAGCAGTTTACTGGGACAGGGGGCCCATTCACCCCTCCACTTT.

The chain employs TRBV5-1 and TRBJ2-7; a weak D match, TRBD1 (5 bases). CDR1 and CDR2 from the germline V gene are SGHRS and YFSETQ. The ends were cut back, 0 bases at V and 7 bases at J, with 17 bases in the middle. The length of the CDR3 is 15 residues. Here the CDR3 DNA reads TGCGCCAGCAGCTTGGTGGGGCTCAAAATGGGGGAGCAGTACTTC. Amino acid sequence: CASSLVGLKMGEQYF.

J is TRBJ1-3 and V is TRBV6-1; D is unclear. Germline V lookup: CDR1 MNHNS, CDR2 SASEGT. The germline V and J ends were trimmed by 6 bases and 0 bases, with 9 bases remaining between them. This CDR3 spans 14 amino acids. CDR3 coding DNA: TGTGCCAGCAGGACACAAGTCTCTGGAAACACCATATATTTT. Protein product: CASRTQVSGNTIYF.

The rearrangement links TRBV5-4 to TRBJ2-2; 7 positions agree with TRBD1. The CDR3 runs 16 residues. V was pared by 0 bases and J by 4 bases, with 6 bases of the junction left unmatched. Germline V gene lookup returns CDR1 SGHNT and CDR2 YYREEE (reference sequence). CDR3: CASSLVSGGSTGELFF. In DNA form, the CDR3 reads TGTGCCAGCAGCTTGGTGTCAGGGGGAAGCACCGGGGAGCTGTTTTTT.

This chain joins TRBV10-3 and TRBJ2-4; 11 nucleotides match TRBD2. CDR3 length equals 16 residues. Trimming removed 0 bases from V and 8 bases from J; junction bases left unmatched: 6. The V gene's germline CDR1 is ENHRY and CDR2 SYGVKD. CDR3 region: CAISESTSGSGDIQYF. For the CDR3, the DNA is TGTGCCATCAGTGAGTCCACTAGCGGGAGTGGGGACATTCAGTACTTC.

V gene TRBV18 combines with J gene TRBJ2-1, with a weak D call TRBD1 (6 bases). Germline V gene sequence: CDR1 KGHSH, CDR2 LQKENI. V was clipped by 0 bases and J by 0 bases, with 9 bases between them. This CDR3 comprises 16 residues. The CDR3 sequence is CASSPPQGSSYNEQFF. The DNA for the CDR3 is TGTGCCAGCTCACCACCTCAGGGGAGCTCCTACAATGAGCAGTTCTTC.

The V and J genes are TRBV5-6 and TRBJ2-7; 11 bases match TRBD1. V was clipped by 5 bases and J by 6 bases; unmatched bases: 4. Germline V gives CDR1 SGHDT, CDR2 YYEEEE. This CDR3 is 13 amino acids long. DNA of the CDR3: TGTGCCAGCAGATCCGGGACAGGGGGCGAGCAGTACTTC. This encodes CASRSGTGGEQYF.

CDR3 amino acids: CASSYRGAGANVLTF. Here the CDR3 DNA reads TGTGCTAGTTCATACAGGGGCGCTGGGGCCAACGTCCTGACTTTC. The gene calls are TRBV12-5 and TRBJ2-6; 7 bases are a match to TRBD1. This CDR3 comprises 15 residues. The ends lost 8 bases at V and 2 bases at J; junction bases unmatched: 6. Looked up from germline, CDR1 is LGHNT and CDR2 is FRNRAP.

V gene TRBV6-5 combines with J gene TRBJ2-5; TRBD1 aligns across 7 bases. Trimming cost V 2 bases and J 6 bases; bases outside gene matches: 9. The CDR3 totals 15 residues. CDR1 MNHEY and CDR2 SVGAGI come from the germline V gene. Here the CDR3 reads CASSYTKGAVKTQYF. The CDR3 nucleotides are TGTGCCAGCAGTTACACTAAGGGGGCGGTAAAGACCCAGTACTTC.

V gene TRBV5-1 combines with J gene TRBJ1-5; 7 bases agree with TRBD1. The CDR3 runs to 15 residues. Germline CDR1 and CDR2: SGHRS and YFSETQ. Trimming cost V 0 bases and J 1 base; bases outside gene matches: 1. The CDR3 region has the DNA TGCGCCAGCAGCTTGGGACAGGGCAGCAATCAGCCCCAGCATTTT. Translating gives CASSLGQGSNQPQHF.

This chain connects TRBV7-8 to TRBJ2-1; tentative D call: TRBD2 (6 bases). There are 14 residues in the CDR3. V was trimmed by 5 bases and J by 8 bases, leaving 16 bases between them. Germline CDR1 reads SGHVS; CDR2 reads FQNEAQ. CDR3 region: CASSPPTSKDEQFF. Written as DNA, the CDR3 is TGTGCCAGCAGCCCCCCGACTAGTAAGGATGAGCAGTTCTTC. The whole variable domain, filled in from reference TRBV7-8 and TRBJ2-1, reads GAGVSQSPRYKVAKRGQDVALRCDPISGHVSLFWYQQALGQGPEFLTYFQNEAQLDKSGLPSDRFFAERPEGSVSTLKIQRTQQEDSAVYLCASSPPTSKDEQFFGPGTRLTVL.

This chain's CDR3 is CASSPRGIEYNEQFF. In DNA, the CDR3 is TGTGCCAGCAGCCCACGGGGGATTGAGTACAATGAGCAGTTCTTC. V and J are TRBV7-9 and TRBJ2-1, with TRBD2 as a possible D gene (6 bases). V lost 5 bases, J lost 4 bases, and 15 bases lay in between. Per germline, CDR1 SEHNR and CDR2 FQNEAQ (reference sequence). The CDR3 runs to 15 residues.

This rearrangement joins TRBV5-1 to TRBJ1-1; 10 nucleotides match TRBD1. Germline loops: CDR1 SGHRS, CDR2 YFSETQ. V dropped 4 bases and J dropped 1; count of bases not matched to a gene: 4. This CDR3 has 15 residues. The DNA for the CDR3 is TGCGCCAGCAGCCAATGGACAGGGGGGAACACTGAAGCTTTCTTT. This codes for CASSQWTGGNTEAFF.

The chain has TRBV15 and TRBJ2-3, with D possibly being TRBD2 (5 bases). V shed 4 bases and J shed 6 bases, with 11 bases lying between them. Per germline, CDR1 LNHNV and CDR2 YYDKDF (reference sequence). There are 13 residues in the CDR3. For the CDR3, the DNA is TGTGCCACCAGCATGAGAGGGAGCGATACGCAGTATTTT. It yields the protein CATSMRGSDTQYF.

The V call is TRBV10-3, the J call TRBJ2-3, with 9 bases that match TRBD2. The length of the CDR3 is 14 residues. The V and J ends lost 2 bases and 3 bases, in that order; junction bases with no gene match: 0. The V gene's germline CDR1 is ENHRY and CDR2 SYGVKD. The CDR3: CAISETSGTDTQYF. CDR3 nucleotide sequence: TGTGCCATCAGTGAGACTAGCGGGACAGATACGCAGTATTTT.

This clone was observed a handful of times. The chain joins TRBV7-2 to TRBJ1-5; 7 bases are shared with TRBD1. Germline-derived CDR1 and CDR2 are SGHTA and FQGNSA. The CDR3 covers 13 residues. V lost 4 bases and J lost 7; bases outside the gene matches: 4. Here the CDR3 DNA reads TGTGCCAGCAGCTACGGGACAGCCCAGCCCCAGCATTTT. This sequence encodes CASSYGTAQPQHF.

V and J are TRBV6-1 and TRBJ2-5; 13 bases match TRBD2. This CDR3 contains 15 residues. The V gene's germline CDR1 is MNHNS and CDR2 SASEGT. With V trimmed by 8 bases and J by 5 bases, 8 bases remained unmatched. The CDR3 loop reads CASQAGTSGKETQYF. As DNA, the CDR3 is TGTGCCAGCCAGGCCGGGACTAGCGGGAAGGAGACCCAGTACTTC.

This clone appeared a few times. The chain employs TRBV6-5 and TRBJ1-1; 8 bases fit TRBD1. V shed 5 bases and J 5 bases; nucleotides not matched to a gene: 7. This CDR3 region has 14 residues. In germline, CDR1 is MNHEY, CDR2 SVGAGI. CDR3 sequence: CASSTGQGRTEAFF. CDR3 bases: TGTGCCAGCAGTACCGGACAGGGAAGGACTGAAGCTTTCTTT.